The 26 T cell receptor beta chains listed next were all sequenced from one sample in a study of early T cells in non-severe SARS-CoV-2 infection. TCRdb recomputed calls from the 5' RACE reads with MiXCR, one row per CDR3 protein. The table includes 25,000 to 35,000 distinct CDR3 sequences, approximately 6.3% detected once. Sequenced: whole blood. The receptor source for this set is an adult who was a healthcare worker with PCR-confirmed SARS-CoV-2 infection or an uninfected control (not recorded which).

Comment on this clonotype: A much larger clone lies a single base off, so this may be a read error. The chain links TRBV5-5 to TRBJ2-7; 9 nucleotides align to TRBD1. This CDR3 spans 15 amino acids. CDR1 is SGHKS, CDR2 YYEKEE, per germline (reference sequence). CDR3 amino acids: CASSLTGTGLNEHYF. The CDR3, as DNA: TGTGCCAGCAGCTTAACCGGGACAGGGCTCAACGAGCATTACTTC.

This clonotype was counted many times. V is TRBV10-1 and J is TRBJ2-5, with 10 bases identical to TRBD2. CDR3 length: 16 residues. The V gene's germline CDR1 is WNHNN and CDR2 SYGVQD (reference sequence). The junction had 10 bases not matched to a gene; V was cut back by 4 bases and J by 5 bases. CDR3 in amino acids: CASSVTSGTAGETQYF. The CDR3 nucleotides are TGCGCCAGCAGTGTCACTAGCGGGACCGCCGGGGAGACCCAGTACTTC.

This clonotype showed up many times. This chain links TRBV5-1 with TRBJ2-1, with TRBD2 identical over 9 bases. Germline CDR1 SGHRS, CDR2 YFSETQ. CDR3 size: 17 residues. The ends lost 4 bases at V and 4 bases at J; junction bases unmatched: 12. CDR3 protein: CASSPGSRREGYNEQFF. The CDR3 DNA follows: TGCGCCAGCAGCCCCGGCAGTCGGCGGGAGGGTTACAATGAGCAGTTCTTC.

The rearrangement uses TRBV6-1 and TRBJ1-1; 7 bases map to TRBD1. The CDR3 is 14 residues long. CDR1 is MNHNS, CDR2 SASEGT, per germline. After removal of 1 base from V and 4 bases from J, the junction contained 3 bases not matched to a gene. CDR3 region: CASSEVSGGTEAFF. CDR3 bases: TGTGCCAGCAGTGAAGTCTCAGGGGGCACTGAAGCTTTCTTT.

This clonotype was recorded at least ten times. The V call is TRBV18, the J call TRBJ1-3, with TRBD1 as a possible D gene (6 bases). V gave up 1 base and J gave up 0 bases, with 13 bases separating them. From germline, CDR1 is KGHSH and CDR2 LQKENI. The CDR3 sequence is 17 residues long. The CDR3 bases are TGTGCCAGCTCACCACAAGGCCGAGGGGGCTCTGGAAACACCATATATTTT. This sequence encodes CASSPQGRGGSGNTIYF.

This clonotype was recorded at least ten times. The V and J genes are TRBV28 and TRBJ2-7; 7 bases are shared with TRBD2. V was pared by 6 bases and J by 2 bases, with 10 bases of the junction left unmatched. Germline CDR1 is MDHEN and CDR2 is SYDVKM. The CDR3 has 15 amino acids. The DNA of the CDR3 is TGTGCCAGCAGCCCCCTGCTAGCGGCCACCTACGAGCAGTACTTC. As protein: CASSPLLAATYEQYF.

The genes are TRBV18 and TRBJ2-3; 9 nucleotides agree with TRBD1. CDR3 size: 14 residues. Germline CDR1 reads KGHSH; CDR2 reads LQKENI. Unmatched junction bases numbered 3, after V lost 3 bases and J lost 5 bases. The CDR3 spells CASSPGQGIDTQYF. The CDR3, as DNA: TGTGCCAGCTCACCGGGACAGGGTATAGATACGCAGTATTTT.

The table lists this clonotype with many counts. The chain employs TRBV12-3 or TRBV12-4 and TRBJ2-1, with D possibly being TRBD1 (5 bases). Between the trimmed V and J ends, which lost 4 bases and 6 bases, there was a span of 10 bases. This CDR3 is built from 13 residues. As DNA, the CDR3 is TGTGCCAGCAGTTCCCGGACACCCAATGAGCAGTTCTTC. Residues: CASSSRTPNEQFF.

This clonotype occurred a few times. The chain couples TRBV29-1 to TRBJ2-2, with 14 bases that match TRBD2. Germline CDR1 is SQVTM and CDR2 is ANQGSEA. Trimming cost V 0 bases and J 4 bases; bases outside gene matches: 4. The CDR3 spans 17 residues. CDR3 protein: CSVEEGTSGSLTGELFF. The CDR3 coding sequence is TGCAGCGTTGAAGAAGGGACTAGCGGGAGCCTCACCGGGGAGCTGTTTTTT.

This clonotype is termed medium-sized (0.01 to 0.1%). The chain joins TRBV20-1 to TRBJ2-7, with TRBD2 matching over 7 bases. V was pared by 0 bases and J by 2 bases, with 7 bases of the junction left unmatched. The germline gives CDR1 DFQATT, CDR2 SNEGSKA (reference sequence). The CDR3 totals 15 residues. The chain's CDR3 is CSARDGRVITYEQYF. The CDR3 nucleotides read TGCAGTGCTAGAGATGGGAGGGTTATTACCTACGAGCAGTACTTC.

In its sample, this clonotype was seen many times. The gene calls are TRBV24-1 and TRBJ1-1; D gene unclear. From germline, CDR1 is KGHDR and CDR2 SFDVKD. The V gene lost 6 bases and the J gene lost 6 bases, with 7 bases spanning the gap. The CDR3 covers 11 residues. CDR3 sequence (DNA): TGTGCCACCAGTTTGGGTTCTGAAGCTTTCTTT. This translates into CATSLGSEAFF.

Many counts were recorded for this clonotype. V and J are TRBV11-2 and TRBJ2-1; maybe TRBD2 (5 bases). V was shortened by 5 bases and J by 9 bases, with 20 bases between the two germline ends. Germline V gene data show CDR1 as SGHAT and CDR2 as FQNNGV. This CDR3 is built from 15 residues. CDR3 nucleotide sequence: TGTGCCAGCAGCACATCACCCACGGGGTTCAGTGAGCAGTTCTTC. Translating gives CASSTSPTGFSEQFF.

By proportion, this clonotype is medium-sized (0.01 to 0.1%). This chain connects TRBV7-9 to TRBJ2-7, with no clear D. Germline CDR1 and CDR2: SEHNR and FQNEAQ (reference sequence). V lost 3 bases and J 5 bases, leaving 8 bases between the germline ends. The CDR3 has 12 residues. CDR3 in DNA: TGTGCCAGCAGCTTTCTGGAAGACGAGCAGTACTTC. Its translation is CASSFLEDEQYF. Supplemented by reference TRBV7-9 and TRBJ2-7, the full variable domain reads DTGVSQNPRHKITKRGQNVTFRCDPISEHNRLYWYRQTLGQGPEFLTYFQNEAQLEKSRLLSDRFSAERPKGSFSTLEIQRTEQGDSAMYLCASSFLEDEQYFGPGTRLTVT.

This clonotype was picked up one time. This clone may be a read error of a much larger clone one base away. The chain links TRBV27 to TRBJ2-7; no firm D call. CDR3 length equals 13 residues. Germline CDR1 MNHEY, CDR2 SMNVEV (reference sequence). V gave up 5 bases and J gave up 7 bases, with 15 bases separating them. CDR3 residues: CASSPGSRFEQYF. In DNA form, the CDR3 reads TGTGCCAGCAGTCCCGGGTCTAGGTTTGAGCAGTACTTC.

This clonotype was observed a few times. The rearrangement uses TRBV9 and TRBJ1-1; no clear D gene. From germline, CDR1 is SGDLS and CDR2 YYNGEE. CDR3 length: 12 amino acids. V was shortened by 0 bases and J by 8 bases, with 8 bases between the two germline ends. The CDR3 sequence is CASSVGTAEAFF. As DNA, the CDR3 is TGTGCCAGCAGCGTAGGGACCGCCGAAGCTTTCTTT.

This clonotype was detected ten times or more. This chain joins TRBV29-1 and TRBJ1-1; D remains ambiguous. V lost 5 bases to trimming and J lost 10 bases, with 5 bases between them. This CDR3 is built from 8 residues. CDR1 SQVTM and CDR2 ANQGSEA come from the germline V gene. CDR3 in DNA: TGCAGCGTTACCGGAGCTTTCTTT. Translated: CSVTGAFF.

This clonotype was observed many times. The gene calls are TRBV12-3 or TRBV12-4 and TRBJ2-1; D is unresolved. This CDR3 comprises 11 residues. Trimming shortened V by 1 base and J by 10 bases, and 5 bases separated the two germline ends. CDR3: CASSLGAEQFF. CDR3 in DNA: TGTGCCAGCAGTTTAGGGGCAGAGCAGTTCTTC.

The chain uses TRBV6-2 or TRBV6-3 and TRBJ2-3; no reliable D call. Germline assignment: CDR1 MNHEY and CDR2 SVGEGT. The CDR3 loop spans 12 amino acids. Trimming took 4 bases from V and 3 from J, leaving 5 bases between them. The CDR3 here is CASSSWTDTQYF. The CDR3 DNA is TGTGCCAGCAGTTCTTGGACAGATACGCAGTATTTT.

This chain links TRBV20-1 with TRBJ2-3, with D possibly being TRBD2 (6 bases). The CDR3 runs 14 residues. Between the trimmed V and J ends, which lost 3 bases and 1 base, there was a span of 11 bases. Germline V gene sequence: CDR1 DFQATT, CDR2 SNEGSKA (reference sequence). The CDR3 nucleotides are TGCAGTGCTAGTCCGAGACTAGGCACAGATACGCAGTATTTT. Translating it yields CSASPRLGTDTQYF.

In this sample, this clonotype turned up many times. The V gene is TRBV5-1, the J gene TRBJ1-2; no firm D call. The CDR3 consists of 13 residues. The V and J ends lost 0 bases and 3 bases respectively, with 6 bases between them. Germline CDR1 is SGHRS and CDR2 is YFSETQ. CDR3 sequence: CASSLGGHYGYTF. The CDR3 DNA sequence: TGCGCCAGCAGCTTGGGAGGGCACTATGGCTACACCTTC. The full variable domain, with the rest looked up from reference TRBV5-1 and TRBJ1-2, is KAGVTQTPRYLIKTRGQQVTLSCSPISGHRSVSWYQQTPGQGLQFLFEYFSETQRNKGNFPGRFSGRQFSNSRSEMNVSTLELGDSALYLCASSLGGHYGYTFGSGTRLTVV.

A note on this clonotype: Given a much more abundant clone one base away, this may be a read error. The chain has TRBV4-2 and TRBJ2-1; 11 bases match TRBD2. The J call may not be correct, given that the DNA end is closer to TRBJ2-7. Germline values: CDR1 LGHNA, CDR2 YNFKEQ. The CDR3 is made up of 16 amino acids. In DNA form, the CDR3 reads TGTGCCAGCAGCCGCCGACTAGCGGGAAATTACAATGAGCAGTACTTC. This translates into CASSRRLAGNYNEQYF.

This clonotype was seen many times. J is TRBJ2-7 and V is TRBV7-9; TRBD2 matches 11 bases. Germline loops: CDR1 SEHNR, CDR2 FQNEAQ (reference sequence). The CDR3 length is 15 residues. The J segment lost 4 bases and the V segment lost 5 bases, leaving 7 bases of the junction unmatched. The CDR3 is CASSGGSGRGYEQYF. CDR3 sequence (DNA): TGTGCCAGCAGCGGCGGTAGCGGGAGGGGTTACGAGCAGTACTTC.

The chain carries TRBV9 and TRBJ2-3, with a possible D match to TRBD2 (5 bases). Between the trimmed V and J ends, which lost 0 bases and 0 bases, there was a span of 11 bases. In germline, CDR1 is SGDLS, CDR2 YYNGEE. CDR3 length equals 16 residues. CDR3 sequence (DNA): TGTGCCAGCAGCGTAGACACTAGAGCCAGCACAGATACGCAGTATTTT. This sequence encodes CASSVDTRASTDTQYF. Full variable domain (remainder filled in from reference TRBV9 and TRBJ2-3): DSGVTQTPKHLITATGQRVTLRCSPRSGDLSVYWYQQSLDQGLQFLIQYYNGEERAKGNILERFSAQQFPDLHSELNLSSLELGDSALYFCASSVDTRASTDTQYFGPGTRLTVL.

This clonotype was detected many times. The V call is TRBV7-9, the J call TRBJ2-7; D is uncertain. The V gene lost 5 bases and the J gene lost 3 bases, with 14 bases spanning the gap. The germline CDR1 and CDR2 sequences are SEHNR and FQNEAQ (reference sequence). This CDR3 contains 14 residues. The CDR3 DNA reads TGTGCCAGCAGCCCCGGAGCCCAGGACTACGAGCAGTACTTC. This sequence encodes CASSPGAQDYEQYF.

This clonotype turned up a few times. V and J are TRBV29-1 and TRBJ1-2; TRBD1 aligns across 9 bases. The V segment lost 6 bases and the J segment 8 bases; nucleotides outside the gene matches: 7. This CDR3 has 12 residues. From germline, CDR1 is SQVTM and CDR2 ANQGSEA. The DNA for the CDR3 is TGCAGCGTCCTTACAGGGGGCGCGGGCTACACCTTC. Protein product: CSVLTGGAGYTF. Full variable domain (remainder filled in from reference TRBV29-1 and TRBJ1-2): SAVISQKPSRDICQRGTSLTIQCQVDSQVTMMFWYRQQPGQSLTLIATANQGSEATYESGFVIDKFPISRPNLTFSTLTVSNMSPEDSSIYLCSVLTGGAGYTFGSGTRLTVV.

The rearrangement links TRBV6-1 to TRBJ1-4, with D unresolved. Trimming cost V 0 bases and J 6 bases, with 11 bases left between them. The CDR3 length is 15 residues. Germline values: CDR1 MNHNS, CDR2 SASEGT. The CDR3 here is CASSEAGVLDEKLFF. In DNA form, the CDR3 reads TGTGCCAGCAGTGAAGCCGGGGTGCTGGATGAAAAACTGTTTTTT.